The clone carrying this TCR beta chain showed up just a few times. The antigen is not known. V was pared by 2 bases and J by 15 bases, with 14 bases between. The CDR3 covers 11 residues. CDR1 is DFQATT and CDR2 is SNEGSKA in the germline V gene (reference sequence). The data derive from a study of response to subunit inactivated influenza vaccine. Study-level points and caveats: Every seasonal influenza vaccination brings in few new T cells, the authors suggested.

TCRdb redid the calling of the RT-PCR reads with MiXCR, one entry per CDR3 protein. The table records around 470,000 distinct CDR3 sequences, under 8.5% of them present only once. This clonotype was sampled from a man aged 45 to 70 who received an inactivated influenza vaccine. This chain uses TRBV20-1 with TRBJ2-1; weak D call: TRBD1 (5 bases). The sample was PBMCs from blood, taken about 24 months after vaccination. The CDR3 sequence is CSARNQGGLFF. The CDR3 nucleotides read TGCAGTGCTAGAAACCAGGGCGGTTTGTTCTTC.